These 2 T cell receptor beta chains originate from one sample sequenced in a study of early stage breast cancer tumors. Sequencing used immunoSEQ multiplex PCR; TCRdb keeps in-frame clones, though not all of them. In the table there are about 48,000 clones, approximately 83% of which are singletons. Sequencing used blood. The source of these receptors is a person aged 45 to 59 with breast cancer.

The chain links TRBV7-9 to TRBJ2-6; D perhaps matches TRBD1 (5 bases). V dropped 5 bases and J dropped 4 bases, with 12 bases sitting between them. The germline CDR1 and CDR2 sequences are SEHNR and FQNEAQ (reference sequence). This CDR3 contains 15 residues. CDR3 amino acids: CASSPPGWGANVLTF. CDR3 nucleotide sequence: TGTGCCAGCAGCCCCCCAGGGTGGGGGGCCAACGTCCTGACTTTC.

This clone was detected only a few times. This chain links TRBV11-2 with TRBJ1-2, with TRBD1 matching over 7 bases. The V and J ends lost 5 bases and 5 bases, in that order; junction bases with no gene match: 5. Germline CDR1 reads SGHAT; CDR2 reads FQNNGV. CDR3 size: 13 residues. CDR3: CASSLNRGYGYTF. For the CDR3, the DNA is TGTGCCAGCAGCCTCAACAGGGGTTATGGCTACACCTTC.